Below are 19 T cell receptor beta chains sequenced from a single sample in a study of blood T cell repertoires in COVID-19. Assay: immunoSEQ multiplex PCR; the TCRdb copy retains only in-frame clones and omits some. This table has approximately 46,000 clones, 80% to 85% appearing once. Input material: peripheral blood. Receptor source: an elderly woman with COVID-19, enrolled during active disease.

The chain recombines TRBV7-6 with TRBJ2-1; 7 bases map to TRBD2. From germline, CDR1 is SGHVS and CDR2 FNYEAQ. The CDR3 runs 15 residues. V lost 6 bases and J lost 4; bases outside the gene matches: 9. The CDR3 loop is CASRVRDYGYNEQFF. CDR3 DNA: TGTGCCAGCAGGGTCCGGGACTATGGTTACAATGAGCAGTTCTTC.

This clone was counted once. This chain uses TRBV27 with TRBJ1-4; 11 positions match TRBD1. The CDR3 totals 14 residues. Unmatched junction bases numbered 5, after V lost 6 bases and J lost 8 bases. Germline V gene data show CDR1 as MNHEY and CDR2 as SMNVEV (reference sequence). Here the CDR3 DNA reads TGTGCCAGCAGCTGGACAGGGGGCCCGGAAAAACTGTTTTTT. This sequence encodes CASSWTGGPEKLFF. Filled out from reference TRBV27 and TRBJ1-4, the complete variable domain reads EAQVTQNPRYLITVTGKKLTVTCSQNMNHEYMSWYRQDPGLGLRQIYYSMNVEVTDKGDVPEGYKVSRKEKRNFPLILESPSPNQTSLYFCASSWTGGPEKLFFGSGTQLSVL.

Only one count was recorded for this clone. The chain is built from TRBV3-1 (or the pseudogene TRBV3-2) and TRBJ2-7; no clear D. V was shortened by 1 base and J by 8 bases, with 12 bases between the two germline ends. The CDR3 sequence is 13 residues long. In germline, CDR1 is LGHDT, CDR2 YNNKEL (reference sequence). The CDR3 coding sequence is TGTGCCAGCAGCCAAGTCCGTCTAGGCCAGCAGTACTTC. It specifies CASSQVRLGQQYF.

CDR3 amino acids: CASSPDGVSDQPQHF. The CDR3 bases are TGTGCCAGCTCCCCTGACGGAGTGTCCGATCAGCCCCAGCATTTT. The chain uses TRBV2 and TRBJ1-5; D call uncertain. CDR3 size: 15 residues. Trimming took 8 bases from V and 5 from J, leaving 19 bases between them. In germline, CDR1 is SNHLY, CDR2 FYNNEI.

V usage is TRBV6-1 and J usage is TRBJ1-5; D gene uncertain. The CDR3 length is 13 residues. Germline-derived CDR1 and CDR2 are MNHNS and SASEGT. Trimming took 0 bases from V and 6 from J, leaving 6 bases between them. This CDR3 reads CASSEAGGQPQHF. The CDR3 DNA is TGTGCCAGCAGTGAAGCGGGAGGTCAGCCCCAGCATTTT.

CDR3 nucleotides: TGCGCCAGCAGCTCATACCGGGACAGAGCTATCTACGAGCAGTACTTC. Residues: CASSSYRDRAIYEQYF. V and J are TRBV5-1 and TRBJ2-7; 7 bases fit TRBD1. Germline V gene sequence: CDR1 SGHRS, CDR2 YFSETQ. This CDR3 is 16 amino acids long. V lost 3 bases and J lost 3; bases outside the gene matches: 12.

The CDR3 DNA reads as TGTGCCAGCAGCCCCCACCCACAGGGGATCTACGAGCAGTACTTC. Translated, it gives CASSPHPQGIYEQYF. The chain carries TRBV21-1 and TRBJ2-7; TRBD1, the D gene given by the table, was not confirmed from the DNA. TRBV21-1 is a listed pseudogene. The CDR3 is 15 amino acids.

This clone was seen a handful of times. This rearrangement joins TRBV18 to TRBJ2-2; the match to TRBD1 covers 8 bases. Germline loops: CDR1 KGHSH, CDR2 LQKENI. This CDR3 contains 15 residues. Losses at the gene ends were 1 base for V and 7 bases for J; bases not matched to a gene: 5. The CDR3 protein is CASSPLGQGGGELFF. The CDR3 nucleotides are TGTGCCAGCTCACCACTCGGACAGGGCGGCGGGGAGCTGTTTTTT.

The chain has TRBV3-1 (or the pseudogene TRBV3-2) and TRBJ2-1, with 11 bases lining up with TRBD2. This CDR3 is 14 amino acids long. Germline V gives CDR1 LGHDT, CDR2 YNNKEL (reference sequence). V lost 9 bases to trimming and J lost 4 bases; unmatched junction nucleotides: 5. The CDR3 nucleotides read TGTGCCAGTGCCGGGACTAGCGGATACAATGAGCAGTTCTTC. Its translation is CASAGTSGYNEQFF.

The chain is built from TRBV2 and TRBJ1-1; TRBD1 is a possible D gene (6 bases). Trimming pared 6 bases from V and 0 bases from J, leaving 14 bases between. CDR3 length: 15 residues. In germline, CDR1 is SNHLY, CDR2 FYNNEI. CDR3 in amino acids: CASRGYRQVNTEAFF. CDR3 DNA: TGTGCCAGCAGGGGGTACCGACAGGTGAACACTGAAGCTTTCTTT.

The V gene is TRBV14, the J gene TRBJ1-1; 11 bases are shared with TRBD1. Trimming at V came to 2 bases and at J to 10 bases, leaving 3 bases not matched to a gene. The CDR3 is made up of 13 amino acids. Germline values: CDR1 SGHDN, CDR2 FVKESK. Here the CDR3 DNA reads TGTGCCAGCAGCCAAATGGGGACAGGGGGAGCTTTCTTT. Translating gives CASSQMGTGGAFF. Using reference TRBV14 and TRBJ1-1 for the parts outside the CDR3, the full variable domain is EAGVTQFPSHSVIEKGQTVTLRCDPISGHDNLYWYRRVMGKEIKFLLHFVKESKQDESGMPNNRFLAERTGGTYSTLKVQPAELEDSGVYFCASSQMGTGGAFFGQGTRLTVV.

The rearrangement joins TRBV3-1 (or the pseudogene TRBV3-2) to TRBJ2-3, with D hard to call. Between the trimmed V and J ends, which lost 4 bases and 6 bases, there was a span of 11 bases. CDR3 length equals 13 residues. Germline V lookup: CDR1 LGHDT, CDR2 YNNKEL (reference sequence). The CDR3 protein is CASSLAPSDTQYF. Written as DNA, the CDR3 is TGTGCCAGCAGCCTGGCCCCGTCGGATACGCAGTATTTT.

The V and J genes are TRBV7-3 and TRBJ1-2, with 7 bases fitting TRBD1. Trimming at V came to 4 bases and at J to 8 bases, leaving 7 bases not matched to a gene. Germline V CDR1 and CDR2: SGHTA, FQGTGA. This CDR3 is 13 amino acids long. The CDR3 DNA reads TGTGCCAGCAGCTCTACAGGGGCTGGAGGCTACACCTTC. Translating gives CASSSTGAGGYTF.

The sample holds a few counts of this clone. The chain carries TRBV5-4 and TRBJ2-2; 7 bases agree with TRBD2. The CDR3 extends over 13 amino acids. Trimming removed 7 bases from V and 7 bases from J; junction bases left unmatched: 7. Germline V gives CDR1 SGHNT, CDR2 YYREEE (reference sequence). CDR3 sequence reads: CASGDKRDGELFF. CDR3 bases: TGTGCCAGCGGAGACAAGCGGGACGGGGAGCTGTTTTTT. Together with reference TRBV5-4 and TRBJ2-2, the CDR3 gives the full variable domain: ETGVTQSPTHLIKTRGQQVTLRCSSQSGHNTVSWYQQALGQGPQFIFQYYREEENGRGNFPPRFSGLQFPNYSSELNVNALELDDSALYLCASGDKRDGELFFGEGSRLTVL.

This chain joins TRBV5-5 and TRBJ2-2, with 8 bases that match TRBD2. The junction had 6 bases not matched to a gene; V was cut back by 3 bases and J by 5 bases. Germline V gene sequence: CDR1 SGHKS, CDR2 YYEKEE (reference sequence). The CDR3 length is 15 residues. The CDR3 sequence: CASSSGLALTGELFF. CDR3 sequence (DNA): TGTGCCAGCAGCTCCGGACTAGCCCTAACCGGGGAGCTGTTTTTT.

The chain couples TRBV5-1 to TRBJ2-1, with D possibly being TRBD2 (5 bases). With 4 bases removed from V and 2 bases from J, the gap between germline ends came to 13 bases. The V gene's germline CDR1 is SGHRS and CDR2 YFSETQ. The CDR3 totals 15 residues. The CDR3 DNA follows: TGCGCCAGCAGCCAGAACCGGGATCCCTACAATGAGCAGTTCTTC. Its protein is CASSQNRDPYNEQFF.

A remark on this clone: The junction and the germline gene differ at one end; a read error may be behind it. The CDR3 loop is CASSRSWDLRF. CDR3 sequence (DNA): TGTGCCAGCAGCCGAAGTTGGGACTTACGCTTT. The chain links TRBV3-1 (or the pseudogene TRBV3-2) to TRBJ1-1; possible D gene TRBD1, 5 bases. CDR1 and CDR2 from the germline V gene are LGHDT and YNNKEL (reference sequence). This CDR3 is 11 amino acids long.

This chain connects TRBV5-5 to TRBJ2-5; 14 bases line up with TRBD2. Germline V gene data show CDR1 as SGHKS and CDR2 as YYEKEE (reference sequence). V gave up 5 bases and J gave up 2 bases; unmatched junction bases: 5. This CDR3 is built from 16 residues. CDR3 residues: CASSLRLAGGQETQYF. The CDR3 DNA reads as TGTGCCAGCAGTCTAAGACTAGCGGGAGGGCAAGAGACCCAGTACTTC.

This clone showed up just once. This rearrangement joins TRBV7-3 to TRBJ1-1; 7 bases are shared with TRBD1. CDR3 length: 13 amino acids. From germline, CDR1 is SGHTA and CDR2 FQGTGA. The V gene end was trimmed by 3 bases and the J gene end by 8 bases; junction bases not matched to a gene: 6. The CDR3 spells CASSLTGLKEAFF. The CDR3 coding sequence is TGTGCCAGCAGCTTGACAGGGCTGAAGGAAGCTTTCTTT.